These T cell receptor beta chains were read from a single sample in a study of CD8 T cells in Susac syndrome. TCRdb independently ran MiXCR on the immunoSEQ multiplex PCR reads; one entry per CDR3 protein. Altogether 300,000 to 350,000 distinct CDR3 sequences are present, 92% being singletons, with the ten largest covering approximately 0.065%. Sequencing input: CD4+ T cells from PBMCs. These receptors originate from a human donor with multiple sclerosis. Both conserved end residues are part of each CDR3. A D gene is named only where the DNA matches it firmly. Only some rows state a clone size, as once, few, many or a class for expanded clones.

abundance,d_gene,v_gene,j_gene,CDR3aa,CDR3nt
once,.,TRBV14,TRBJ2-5,CASSQDLIVGTQYF,TGTGCCAGCAGCCAAGATCTAATCGTCGGGACCCAGTACTTC
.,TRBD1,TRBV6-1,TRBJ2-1,CASSPRQGPTNEQFF,TGTGCCAGCAGTCCCCGACAGGGCCCTACCAATGAGCAGTTCTTC
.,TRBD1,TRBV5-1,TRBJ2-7,CASSPDRSPYEQYF,TGCGCCAGCAGTCCGGACAGGAGCCCTTACGAGCAGTACTTC
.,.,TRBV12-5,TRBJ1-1,CASGRIDTAATEAFF,TGTGCTAGTGGCCGAATCGACACGGCGGCCACTGAAGCTTTCTTT
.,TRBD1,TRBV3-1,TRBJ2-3,CASSQFLPGTGESGTQYF,TGTGCCAGCAGTCAGTTCTTACCGGGGACAGGGGAATCGGGTACGCAGTATTTT
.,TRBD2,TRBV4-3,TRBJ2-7,CASSQGGSGSYEQYF,TGCGCCAGCAGCCAAGGGGGTAGCGGGAGTTACGAGCAGTACTTC
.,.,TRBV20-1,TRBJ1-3,CSAWDKGSGNTIYF,TGCAGTGCTTGGGACAAGGGCTCTGGAAACACCATATATTTT
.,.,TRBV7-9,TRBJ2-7,CASSFLGESYEQYF,TGTGCCAGCAGCTTCCTGGGGGAGTCCTACGAGCAGTACTTC
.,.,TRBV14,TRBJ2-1,CASSQGISGGDNEQFF,TGTGCCAGCAGCCAAGGGATTAGCGGAGGAGACAATGAGCAGTTCTTC
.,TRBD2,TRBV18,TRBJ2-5,CASSPSGGPRAQYF,TGTGCCAGCTCACCTAGCGGGGGCCCCAGGGCCCAGTACTTC
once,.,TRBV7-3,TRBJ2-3,CASSLLGPDTQYF,TGTGCCAGCAGCCTACTGGGGCCAGATACGCAGTATTTT